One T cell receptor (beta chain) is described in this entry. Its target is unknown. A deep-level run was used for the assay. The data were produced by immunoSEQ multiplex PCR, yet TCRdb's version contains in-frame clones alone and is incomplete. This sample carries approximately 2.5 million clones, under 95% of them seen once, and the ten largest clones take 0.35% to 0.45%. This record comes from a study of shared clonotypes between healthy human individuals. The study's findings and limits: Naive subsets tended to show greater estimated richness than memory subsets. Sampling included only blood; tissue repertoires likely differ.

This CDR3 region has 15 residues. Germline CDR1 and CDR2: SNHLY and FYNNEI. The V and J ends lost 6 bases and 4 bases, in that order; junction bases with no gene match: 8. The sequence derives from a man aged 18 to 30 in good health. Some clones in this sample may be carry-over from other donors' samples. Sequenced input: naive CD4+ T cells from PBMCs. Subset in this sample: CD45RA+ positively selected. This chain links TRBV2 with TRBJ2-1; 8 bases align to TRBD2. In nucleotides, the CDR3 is TGTGCCAGCAGCTTTACTCCGGGGGGGTACAATGAGCAGTTCTTC. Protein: CASSFTPGGYNEQFF.